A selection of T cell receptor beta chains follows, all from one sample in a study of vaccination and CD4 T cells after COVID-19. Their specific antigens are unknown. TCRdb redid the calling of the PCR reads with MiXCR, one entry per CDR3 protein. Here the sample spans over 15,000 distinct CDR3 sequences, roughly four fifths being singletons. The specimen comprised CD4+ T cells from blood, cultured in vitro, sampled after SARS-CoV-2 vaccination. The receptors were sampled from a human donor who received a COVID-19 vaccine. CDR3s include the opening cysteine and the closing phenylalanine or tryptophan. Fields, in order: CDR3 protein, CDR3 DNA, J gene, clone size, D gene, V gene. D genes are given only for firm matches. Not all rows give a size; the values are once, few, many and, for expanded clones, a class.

CDR3aa: CATSDAGTASGNTIYF; CDR3nt: TGTGCCACCAGTGATGCCGGGACAGCTTCTGGAAACACCATATATTTT; j_gene: TRBJ1-3; abundance: .; d_gene: TRBD1; v_gene: TRBV24-1
CDR3aa: CSAGISQETQYF; CDR3nt: TGCAGTGCAGGGATCTCCCAAGAGACCCAGTACTTC; j_gene: TRBJ2-5; abundance: .; d_gene: .; v_gene: TRBV20-1
CDR3aa: CASSIPQLLNTEAFF; CDR3nt: TGTGCCAGCAGCATACCACAGCTATTGAACACTGAAGCTTTCTTT; j_gene: TRBJ1-1; abundance: few; d_gene: .; v_gene: TRBV7-2
CDR3aa: CASSLVRSGGGYYNEQFF; CDR3nt: TGTGCCAGCAGCTTAGTCAGGTCGGGGGGGGGTTACTACAATGAGCAGTTCTTC; j_gene: TRBJ2-1; abundance: .; d_gene: TRBD2; v_gene: TRBV7-2
CDR3aa: CASRGQGNTGELFF; CDR3nt: TGTGCCAGCAGAGGACAGGGGAACACCGGGGAGCTGTTTTTT; j_gene: TRBJ2-2; abundance: .; d_gene: TRBD1; v_gene: TRBV6-1
CDR3aa: CASSHIGGTANNYGYTF; CDR3nt: TGTGCCAGTAGTCATATCGGCGGGACAGCCAATAACTATGGCTACACCTTC; j_gene: TRBJ1-2; abundance: .; d_gene: TRBD1; v_gene: TRBV19
CDR3aa: CASRTASMNTEAFF; CDR3nt: TGTGCCAGCAGGACGGCTTCCATGAACACTGAAGCTTTCTTT; j_gene: TRBJ1-1; abundance: .; d_gene: .; v_gene: TRBV2
CDR3aa: CASSSSIPFVIRANVLTF; CDR3nt: TGTGCCAGCAGTTCCTCAATCCCTTTCGTTATACGGGCCAACGTCCTGACTTTC; j_gene: TRBJ2-6; abundance: few; d_gene: .; v_gene: TRBV6-5
CDR3aa: CASSNARNRGVNQPQHF; CDR3nt: TGTGCCAGTAGTAACGCCCGCAATCGGGGCGTTAATCAGCCCCAGCATTTT; j_gene: TRBJ1-5; abundance: .; d_gene: .; v_gene: TRBV19
CDR3aa: CASSRGDRHQETQYF; CDR3nt: TGCGCCAGCAGCCGAGGGGACAGACACCAAGAGACCCAGTACTTC; j_gene: TRBJ2-5; abundance: .; d_gene: TRBD1; v_gene: TRBV23-1
CDR3aa: CASSLEQGAVYYEQYF; CDR3nt: TGTGCCAGCAGCTTAGAGCAGGGGGCCGTATACTACGAGCAGTACTTC; j_gene: TRBJ2-7; abundance: once; d_gene: TRBD1; v_gene: TRBV7-8
CDR3aa: CAWSLRETQYF; CDR3nt: TGTGCCTGGAGTTTGAGAGAGACCCAGTACTTC; j_gene: TRBJ2-5; abundance: once; d_gene: .; v_gene: TRBV30
CDR3aa: CASSKVASPPYEQYF; CDR3nt: TGTGCCAGCAGCAAAGTGGCTAGCCCACCCTACGAGCAGTACTTC; j_gene: TRBJ2-7; abundance: .; d_gene: .; v_gene: TRBV21-1
CDR3aa: CASSSLPNRGWDYGYTF; CDR3nt: TGTGCCAGCAGTAGCCTACCGAACAGGGGGTGGGACTATGGCTACACCTTC; j_gene: TRBJ1-2; abundance: .; d_gene: TRBD1; v_gene: TRBV6-1
CDR3aa: CAISESIGGQGVPNYGYTF; CDR3nt: TGTGCCATCAGTGAGTCGATTGGGGGACAGGGGGTTCCGAACTATGGCTACACCTTC; j_gene: TRBJ1-2; abundance: .; d_gene: TRBD1; v_gene: TRBV10-3
CDR3aa: CATSDSGLPTGEQFF; CDR3nt: TGTGCCACCAGTGATTCGGGCCTACCCACTGGTGAGCAGTTCTTC; j_gene: TRBJ2-1; abundance: .; d_gene: .; v_gene: TRBV24-1
CDR3aa: CSAHTGSGNTIYF; CDR3nt: TGCAGTGCTCATACAGGAAGCGGAAACACCATATATTTT; j_gene: TRBJ1-3; abundance: .; d_gene: .; v_gene: TRBV20-1
CDR3aa: CASSLVQAGGGNEQYF; CDR3nt: TGTGCCAGCAGCTTAGTTCAGGCAGGGGGGGGTAACGAGCAGTACTTC; j_gene: TRBJ2-7; abundance: once; d_gene: .; v_gene: TRBV11-3
CDR3aa: CASSEGQTYGYTF; CDR3nt: TGTGCCAGCAGTGAAGGACAGACGTATGGCTACACCTTC; j_gene: TRBJ1-2; abundance: .; d_gene: .; v_gene: TRBV25-1
CDR3aa: CAWRGGTGANTEAFF; CDR3nt: TGTGCCTGGAGAGGGGGGACAGGGGCGAACACTGAAGCTTTCTTT; j_gene: TRBJ1-1; abundance: .; d_gene: TRBD1; v_gene: TRBV30
CDR3aa: CAWTGGNTEAFF; CDR3nt: TGTGCCTGGACAGGGGGGAACACTGAAGCTTTCTTT; j_gene: TRBJ1-1; abundance: .; d_gene: TRBD1; v_gene: TRBV30
CDR3aa: CATRGLAGAGELFF; CDR3nt: TGTGCCACCCGGGGACTAGCGGGGGCCGGGGAGCTGTTTTTT; j_gene: TRBJ2-2; abundance: .; d_gene: TRBD2; v_gene: TRBV24-1
CDR3aa: CASSLPGVGNSPLHF; CDR3nt: TGTGCCAGCAGCTTACCCGGGGTCGGGAACTCACCCCTCCACTTT; j_gene: TRBJ1-6; abundance: .; d_gene: .; v_gene: TRBV7-7
CDR3aa: CASSGDRGLSYEQYF; CDR3nt: TGTGCCAGCAGCGGTGACAGGGGCCTCTCCTACGAGCAGTACTTC; j_gene: TRBJ2-7; abundance: .; d_gene: TRBD1; v_gene: TRBV2
CDR3aa: CASGPFRQGADGYTF; CDR3nt: TGTGCTAGTGGTCCATTCAGACAGGGGGCGGATGGCTACACCTTC; j_gene: TRBJ1-2; abundance: .; d_gene: TRBD1; v_gene: TRBV12-5
CDR3aa: CASRSRDRVPGANVLTF; CDR3nt: TGTGCCAGCAGGTCCCGGGACAGGGTACCCGGGGCCAACGTCCTGACTTTC; j_gene: TRBJ2-6; abundance: .; d_gene: TRBD1; v_gene: TRBV6-1
CDR3aa: CASNLDIDSPLHF; CDR3nt: TGTGCCAGCAACCTGGATATAGATTCACCCCTCCACTTT; j_gene: TRBJ1-6; abundance: medium-sized; d_gene: .; v_gene: TRBV12-3/TRBV12-4
CDR3aa: CASSGGTDYGYTF; CDR3nt: TGTGCCAGCAGCGGAGGGACAGACTATGGCTACACCTTC; j_gene: TRBJ1-2; abundance: .; d_gene: TRBD1; v_gene: TRBV7-9
CDR3aa: CASSSGAAGRTGELFF; CDR3nt: TGTGCCAGCAGCTCAGGCGCGGCAGGACGGACCGGGGAGCTGTTTTTT; j_gene: TRBJ2-2; abundance: .; d_gene: .; v_gene: TRBV7-3
CDR3aa: CASSPHPRDSRYRNQPQHF; CDR3nt: TGTGCCAGTAGTCCCCACCCCCGGGACAGTCGTTATCGCAATCAGCCCCAGCATTTT; j_gene: TRBJ1-5; abundance: .; d_gene: TRBD1; v_gene: TRBV19
CDR3aa: CASSNRPGGRNSPLHF; CDR3nt: TGTGCCAGCAGCAACCGCCCTGGGGGGAGGAATTCACCCCTCCACTTT; j_gene: TRBJ1-6; abundance: .; d_gene: .; v_gene: TRBV7-8
CDR3aa: CASRDQGAMRSPLHF; CDR3nt: TGTGCCAGCAGGGATCAGGGGGCGATGCGTTCACCCCTCCACTTT; j_gene: TRBJ1-6; abundance: .; d_gene: TRBD1; v_gene: TRBV2
CDR3aa: CASSYSTSPNTEAFF; CDR3nt: TGTGCCAGCAGTTACTCGACTTCTCCGAACACTGAAGCTTTCTTT; j_gene: TRBJ1-1; abundance: .; d_gene: .; v_gene: TRBV6-5
CDR3aa: CASSSHLMTVYGYTF; CDR3nt: TGTGCCAGCAGCTCCCATCTAATGACGGTCTATGGCTACACCTTC; j_gene: TRBJ1-2; abundance: .; d_gene: .; v_gene: TRBV7-9
CDR3aa: CASSSSGGSYNSPLHF; CDR3nt: TGTGCCAGCAGCTCCTCCGGGGGCTCCTATAATTCACCCCTCCACTTT; j_gene: TRBJ1-6; abundance: .; d_gene: .; v_gene: TRBV7-2
CDR3aa: CSARDRQSGAGELFF; CDR3nt: TGCAGTGCTAGAGATCGACAGAGTGGTGCCGGGGAGCTGTTTTTT; j_gene: TRBJ2-2; abundance: few; d_gene: .; v_gene: TRBV20-1
CDR3aa: CASSSGTDGYTF; CDR3nt: TGCGCCAGCAGTTCCGGGACGGATGGCTACACCTTC; j_gene: TRBJ1-2; abundance: .; d_gene: .; v_gene: TRBV5-1
CDR3aa: CASKGDRGPRPQHF; CDR3nt: TGTGCCAGCAAAGGGGACAGGGGGCCTCGGCCCCAGCATTTT; j_gene: TRBJ1-5; abundance: .; d_gene: TRBD1; v_gene: TRBV6-1
CDR3aa: CAWTADRGSSPLHF; CDR3nt: TGTGCCTGGACGGCTGACAGGGGGAGTTCACCCCTCCACTTT; j_gene: TRBJ1-6; abundance: .; d_gene: TRBD1; v_gene: TRBV30
CDR3aa: CSARDEASSYNSPLHF; CDR3nt: TGCAGTGCTAGAGATGAGGCGAGCTCCTATAATTCACCCCTCCACTTT; j_gene: TRBJ1-6; abundance: .; d_gene: .; v_gene: TRBV20-1
CDR3aa: CASSEGGQKETQYF; CDR3nt: TGCGCCAGCAGTGAGGGCGGCCAGAAAGAGACCCAGTACTTC; j_gene: TRBJ2-5; abundance: .; d_gene: .; v_gene: TRBV10-1
CDR3aa: CASSIGSSATNEKLFF; CDR3nt: TGTGCCAGTAGTATAGGATCCAGTGCAACTAATGAAAAACTGTTTTTT; j_gene: TRBJ1-4; abundance: .; d_gene: .; v_gene: TRBV19
CDR3aa: CASSRRTGGDRSEGYTF; CDR3nt: TGTGCCAGTAGTAGGAGGACAGGGGGCGACCGAAGTGAGGGCTACACCTTC; j_gene: TRBJ1-2; abundance: .; d_gene: TRBD1; v_gene: TRBV19
CDR3aa: CASSAYRGNYTF; CDR3nt: TGTGCCAGCAGCGCCTACAGAGGCAACTACACCTTC; j_gene: TRBJ1-2; abundance: .; d_gene: .; v_gene: TRBV7-2
CDR3aa: CASSSSWDQPQHF; CDR3nt: TGTGCCAGCAGTAGCTCATGGGATCAGCCCCAGCATTTT; j_gene: TRBJ1-5; abundance: .; d_gene: .; v_gene: TRBV6-4
CDR3aa: CATSRDDSGNTIYF; CDR3nt: TGTGCCACCAGCAGAGATGACTCTGGAAACACCATATATTTT; j_gene: TRBJ1-3; abundance: .; d_gene: .; v_gene: TRBV15
CDR3aa: CASTGHAGYTF; CDR3nt: TGTGCCAGCACCGGACACGCTGGCTACACCTTC; j_gene: TRBJ1-2; abundance: .; d_gene: .; v_gene: TRBV25-1
CDR3aa: CASSIVGRPQHF; CDR3nt: TGTGCCAGTAGTATAGTGGGGAGGCCCCAGCATTTT; j_gene: TRBJ1-5; abundance: .; d_gene: .; v_gene: TRBV19
CDR3aa: CASPRGHLLGCNQPQHF; CDR3nt: TGCGCCAGCCCGAGAGGACATCTATTAGGGTGCAATCAGCCCCAGCATTTT; j_gene: TRBJ1-5; abundance: few; d_gene: .; v_gene: TRBV10-1
CDR3aa: CASGLVLRGYRYEQYF; CDR3nt: TGTGCTAGTGGTTTGGTCCTCAGGGGGTATCGCTACGAGCAGTACTTC; j_gene: TRBJ2-7; abundance: .; d_gene: TRBD1; v_gene: TRBV12-5
CDR3aa: CASSETRDPQETQYF; CDR3nt: TGTGCCAGCAGTGAAACCAGGGATCCCCAAGAGACCCAGTACTTC; j_gene: TRBJ2-5; abundance: .; d_gene: .; v_gene: TRBV6-1
CDR3aa: CASSQDAGGLETQYF; CDR3nt: TGCGCCAGCAGCCAAGATGCAGGGGGCTTAGAGACCCAGTACTTC; j_gene: TRBJ2-5; abundance: .; d_gene: TRBD1; v_gene: TRBV4-1
CDR3aa: CASSFTSGGEADTQYF; CDR3nt: TGTGCCAGCAGCTTCACTAGCGGGGGGGAGGCAGATACGCAGTATTTT; j_gene: TRBJ2-3; abundance: .; d_gene: TRBD2; v_gene: TRBV5-4
CDR3aa: CASSELGQGYTEAFF; CDR3nt: TGTGCCAGCAGTGAACTGGGACAGGGCTACACTGAAGCTTTCTTT; j_gene: TRBJ1-1; abundance: few; d_gene: TRBD1; v_gene: TRBV25-1
CDR3aa: CAWSGQGNQPQHF; CDR3nt: TGTGCCTGGAGTGGACAGGGGAATCAGCCCCAGCATTTT; j_gene: TRBJ1-5; abundance: few; d_gene: TRBD1; v_gene: TRBV30
CDR3aa: CAWDRGEQETQYF; CDR3nt: TGTGCCTGGGATCGCGGGGAGCAAGAGACCCAGTACTTC; j_gene: TRBJ2-5; abundance: .; d_gene: .; v_gene: TRBV30
CDR3aa: CASSVTGDGYEQYF; CDR3nt: TGTGCCAGCAGTGTGACAGGGGACGGTTACGAGCAGTACTTC; j_gene: TRBJ2-7; abundance: few; d_gene: TRBD1; v_gene: TRBV6-1
CDR3aa: CASSKGLTPSIRRQPQHF; CDR3nt: TGTGCCAGCAGCAAAGGCCTAACCCCCTCGATCAGGCGGCAGCCCCAGCATTTT; j_gene: TRBJ1-5; abundance: .; d_gene: .; v_gene: TRBV21-1
CDR3aa: CASSKVTPNSPLHF; CDR3nt: TGTGCCAGCAGCAAAGTGACACCTAATTCACCCCTCCACTTT; j_gene: TRBJ1-6; abundance: .; d_gene: .; v_gene: TRBV21-1